This T cell receptor (beta chain) stems from a study of blood T cell repertoires in COVID-19 (dated by TCRdb to the early 2020s). Turning to the overall study: Collaborator samples came from the United States, Italy and Spain and covered acute and convalescent phases of COVID-19. The material from the prospective study consisted of cDNA or gDNA derived from T cells, B-cell-depleted T cells, or PBMCs. Deeply sampled blood TCRbeta repertoires from subjects exposed to, actively infected with, or recovered from COVID-19 were included in the dataset. The repertoires were released in a freely available public database intended as a resource for research on the immune response to SARS-CoV-2. The samples were drawn from two sources: the first 160 participants of the ongoing ImmuneRACE study, and over 1,000 subjects contributed by 6 global collaborators. Sample metadata almost always included a de-identified subject ID, COVID-19 status, age in years and sex. Where available, HLA class I and class II types were taken from metadata supplied by the sample provider and were not determined by assay-based typing. The study at large found these results: The amount of clinical and demographic metadata varied by source and participant and was provided uncurated.

Trimming accounts for 7 bases at V and 5 bases at J, while the number of junction bases matched to no gene is 10. Counted from cysteine to phenylalanine, this CDR3 has 15 amino acids. Solely the CDR3 DNA is kept, with 45 bases framed from the first base. CDR1 and CDR2 were assigned from the germline V gene (reference sequence) as MNHNY and SVGAGI. The immunoSEQ Assay, a bias-controlled multiplex PCR, was used to amplify TCRbeta CDR3 regions from genomic DNA. Per the original workflow: Within the assay, amplification of reference gene primers was used to estimate how many nucleated cells each sample contained. Sequence reads were collapsed and filtered to measure the absolute abundance of every unique TCRbeta CDR3 rearrangement. For each sample, productive Simpson clonality was calculated as the square root of Simpson's diversity index across productive rearrangements. The immuneACCESS repertoire file appears here via TCRdb, limited to in-frame rearrangements. These files lack a portion of the clones; in checked studies, under half of the deficit traces to unresolved V genes, and the cause of the others is not known. The V and J calls and clone size were taken over from that table, and D and trimming were inferred from the DNA. For this sample the table gives 200,000 to 300,000 clones, of which around 84% were detected only once. 4.2% of the sample comes from the top ten.

Turning to this clone: Its antigen target is currently unknown. Base qualities were left out, and no much larger clone turns up one base away.

Each collaborating institution followed its own protocols to collect whole blood in K2EDTA tubes. For TCRbeta analysis, collaborators shipped samples as frozen whole blood, isolated PBMCs, or DNA extracted from either of those sample types. Sequenced: peripheral blood. This TCR was recovered from a man aged 60-69 years with acute or convalescent COVID-19. The rearrangement joined TRBV6-6 to TRBJ2-2; the junction holds 7 bases that match TRBD2. At the DNA level, the sequence is TGTGCCAGCAATAGCGGGTCCTCTGGGACCGGGGAGCTGTTTTTT. It encodes CASNSGSSGTGELFF.